Listed here are 24 T cell receptor beta chains from one sample, sequenced in a study of a mutant IDH1 vaccine in newly diagnosed glioma. Libraries were prepared by immunoSEQ multiplex PCR; TCRdb keeps only in-frame clonotypes and omits some of them. The data contain around 26,000 clones, roughly 72% of them singletons. The antigens of these receptors remain unknown. The time point: week 11, during vaccination. The study gave 300 ug of mutant IDH1 20-mer peptide per vaccine dose, with topical imiquimod. Sequenced here: peripheral blood mononuclear cells (PBMCs), sampled from a glioma patient whose treatment included an IDH1 peptide vaccine. Receptors were obtained from a man younger than 30 with glioma. Some clones in this sample may be carry-over from other donors' samples.

This chain joins TRBV27 and TRBJ2-7; perhaps TRBD1 as D (5 bases). Germline CDR1 MNHEY, CDR2 SMNVEV (reference sequence). This CDR3 spans 15 amino acids. Deletions cut 0 bases from V and 4 bases from J, with 13 bases between. This CDR3 is CASSLSGQGKYEQYF. The CDR3 nucleotides read TGTGCCAGCAGTTTATCGGGGCAGGGAAAGTACGAGCAGTACTTC.

This clone was observed a handful of times. This chain links TRBV5-6 with TRBJ1-5, with D possibly being TRBD1 (6 bases). V lost 3 bases, J lost 7 bases, and 14 bases lay in between. The CDR3 has 14 amino acids. Germline V CDR1 and CDR2: SGHDT, YYEEEE. The CDR3 protein is CASSSRLQGQPQHF. The CDR3 coding sequence is TGTGCCAGCAGCTCCCGCCTACAGGGACAGCCCCAGCATTTT. The full variable domain, in which reference TRBV5-6 and TRBJ1-5 provide the parts outside the CDR3, is DAGVTQSPTHLIKTRGQQVTLRCSPKSGHDTVSWYQQALGQGPQFIFQYYEEEERQRGNFPDRFSGHQFPNYSSELNVNALLLGDSALYLCASSSRLQGQPQHFGDGTRLSIL.

The gene calls are TRBV4-3 and TRBJ2-5, with TRBD2 identical over 14 bases. J gave up 6 bases and V 4 bases, and 10 bases lay outside the gene matches. Germline V CDR1 and CDR2: LGHNA, YSLEER. The CDR3 is 17 amino acids. The CDR3 protein is CASSREGTSGRGKTQYF. The CDR3 DNA reads as TGCGCCAGCAGCCGAGAAGGGACTAGCGGGAGAGGAAAGACCCAGTACTTC.

V gene TRBV14 combines with J gene TRBJ2-3; D possibly matches TRBD1 or TRBD2 (5 bases each). Germline CDR1 and CDR2: SGHDN and FVKESK. The V end was cut by 0 bases, the J end by 1 base, with 11 bases between. The CDR3 runs to 16 residues. The CDR3 sequence is CASSQDMVGGTDTQYF. In nucleotides, the CDR3 is TGTGCCAGCAGCCAAGACATGGTGGGGGGCACAGATACGCAGTATTTT.

The chain carries TRBV5-1 and TRBJ2-6; 7 bases map to TRBD1. CDR1 and CDR2 from the germline V gene are SGHRS and YFSETQ. V lost 4 bases and J lost 2; bases outside the gene matches: 3. The CDR3 consists of 15 residues. CDR3 sequence (DNA): TGCGCCAGCAGCCAGACAGGGACTGGGGCCAACGTCCTGACTTTC. Protein product: CASSQTGTGANVLTF.

The chain links TRBV6-1 to TRBJ2-3; 10 nucleotides match TRBD2. Trimming at V came to 3 bases and at J to 4 bases, leaving 4 bases not matched to a gene. The germline CDR1 and CDR2 sequences are MNHNS and SASEGT. There are 15 residues in the CDR3. The CDR3 reads CASSDERGGADTQYF. The CDR3 DNA sequence: TGTGCCAGCAGTGATGAGCGGGGGGGGGCAGATACGCAGTATTTT.

There are a few counts of this clone. The chain joins TRBV9 to TRBJ2-2; D uncertain. Trimming shortened V by 2 bases and J by 4 bases, and 9 bases separated the two germline ends. CDR1 and CDR2 (germline): SGDLS, YYNGEE. The CDR3 consists of 14 residues. The CDR3 nucleotides read TGTGCCAGCAGCGTGGTGCAGAGCACCGGGGAGCTGTTTTTT. Its translation: CASSVVQSTGELFF.

This clone was found once. V and J are TRBV4-1 and TRBJ1-2, with D hard to call. Germline V CDR1 and CDR2: MGHRA, YSYEKL. V gave up 0 bases and J gave up 0 bases, with 5 bases separating them. The CDR3 is made up of 14 amino acids. CDR3 protein: CASSQEASNYGYTF. The CDR3, as DNA: TGCGCCAGCAGCCAAGAAGCGTCTAACTATGGCTACACCTTC.

For the CDR3, the DNA is TGTGCCAGTAGTACAGGTTACACTGAAGCTTTCTTT. It codes for CASSTGYTEAFF. V gene TRBV19 combines with J gene TRBJ1-1; D unclear. The CDR3 is 12 residues long. The germline V gene has CDR1 LNHDA and CDR2 SQIVND (reference sequence). With 4 bases removed from V and 3 bases from J, the gap between germline ends came to 6 bases. Full variable domain (rest looked up from reference TRBV19 and TRBJ1-1): DGGITQSPKYLFRKEGQNVTLSCEQNLNHDAMYWYRQDPGQGLRLIYYSQIVNDFQKGDIAEGYSVSREKKESFPLTVTSAQKNPTAFYLCASSTGYTEAFFGQGTRLTVV.

This clone was observed a single time. The chain combines TRBV6-5 with TRBJ2-3; D is unclear. This CDR3 comprises 12 residues. Trimming shortened V by 5 bases and J by 7 bases, and 10 bases separated the two germline ends. CDR1 and CDR2 from the germline V gene are MNHEY and SVGAGI. The CDR3 spells CASSRDRNTQYF. CDR3 in DNA: TGTGCCAGCAGTCGCGATCGGAATACGCAGTATTTT.

The V gene is TRBV6-5, the J gene TRBJ1-3; TRBD1 agrees at 8 bases. The V gene end was trimmed by 2 bases and the J gene end by 9 bases; junction bases not matched to a gene: 3. This CDR3 is built from 13 residues. Germline V gives CDR1 MNHEY, CDR2 SVGAGI. Here the CDR3 DNA reads TGTGCCAGCAGTTACGACAGGGGCTCCACCATATATTTT. It translates to CASSYDRGSTIYF.

In this sample, this clone turned up once. One end of the junction is discordant with germline, which a read error may explain. The CDR3 region is CASSLGHLNTEAFF. The CDR3 region has the DNA TGCGCCAGCAGTTTGGGACATTTGAACACTGAAGCTTTCTTT. The chain links TRBV5-1 to TRBJ1-1, with D perhaps matching TRBD1 (6 bases). This CDR3 has 14 amino acids. Germline loops: CDR1 SGHRS, CDR2 YFSETQ.

This clone has only a few counts. The chain carries TRBV14 and TRBJ1-1; possibly TRBD1 for D (5 bases). The CDR3 totals 15 residues. The germline CDR1 and CDR2 sequences are SGHDN and FVKESK. Trimming cost V 3 bases and J 2 bases, with 13 bases left between them. CDR3 sequence: CASSHIGQPNTEAFF. The CDR3 bases are TGTGCCAGCAGCCATATAGGACAACCAAACACTGAAGCTTTCTTT.

This clone was picked up one time. The chain recombines TRBV5-1 with TRBJ1-1; possible D gene TRBD1, 6 bases. This CDR3 is 15 amino acids long. From germline, CDR1 is SGHRS and CDR2 YFSETQ. Trimming cost V 0 bases and J 5 bases, with 14 bases left between them. The CDR3 loop reads CASSLDMTGQTEAFF. The CDR3, as DNA: TGCGCCAGCAGCTTGGACATGACAGGACAAACTGAAGCTTTCTTT.

V is TRBV6-5 and J is TRBJ1-4; possibly TRBD1 for D (5 bases). Germline V gene sequence: CDR1 MNHEY, CDR2 SVGAGI. Trimming stripped 1 base from V and 8 bases from J, with 11 bases between. This CDR3 has 14 residues. CDR3 nucleotides: TGTGCCAGCAGTTACTGGGGGAAGGGGGAAAAACTGTTTTTT. Translated: CASSYWGKGEKLFF.

In this sample, this clone turned up once. The rearrangement joins TRBV7-2 to TRBJ2-2; tentative D call: TRBD2 (5 bases). Trimming removed 6 bases at V and 6 bases at J, with 11 bases between. The CDR3 totals 13 residues. Germline CDR1 reads SGHTA; CDR2 reads FQGNSA. In DNA, the CDR3 is TGTGCCAGCAGTCCCGGGGTACCCGGGGAGCTGTTTTTT. Translating it yields CASSPGVPGELFF.

This chain connects TRBV7-2 to TRBJ1-5; D remains ambiguous. Germline assignment: CDR1 SGHTA and CDR2 FQGNSA. This CDR3 spans 14 amino acids. V gave up 2 bases and J gave up 5 bases, with 10 bases separating them. The CDR3 sequence: CASSLSRVDQPQHF. CDR3 nucleotide sequence: TGTGCCAGCAGCTTAAGTAGGGTTGATCAGCCCCAGCATTTT.

This chain links TRBV7-8 with TRBJ1-2; a weak D match, TRBD1 (5 bases). The CDR3 has 16 residues. Looked up from germline, CDR1 is SGHVS and CDR2 is FQNEAQ. V was shortened by 0 bases and J by 4 bases, with 15 bases between the two germline ends. The CDR3 loop is CASSLAMGFQGYGYTF. CDR3 DNA: TGTGCCAGCAGCTTAGCAATGGGCTTTCAGGGCTATGGCTACACCTTC. Full variable domain (missing parts from reference TRBV7-8 and TRBJ1-2): GAGVSQSPRYKVAKRGQDVALRCDPISGHVSLFWYQQALGQGPEFLTYFQNEAQLDKSGLPSDRFFAERPEGSVSTLKIQRTQQEDSAVYLCASSLAMGFQGYGYTFGSGTRLTVV.

The chain uses TRBV30 and TRBJ1-4; 7 nucleotides match TRBD1. This CDR3 is 15 amino acids long. The J segment lost 5 bases and the V segment lost 0 bases, leaving 6 bases of the junction unmatched. CDR1 and CDR2 (germline): GTSNPN, SVGIG (reference sequence). For the CDR3, the DNA is TGTGCCTGGAGTGTACCCGGGACAGTGAATGAAAAACTGTTTTTT. This gives the protein CAWSVPGTVNEKLFF.

The chain links TRBV9 to TRBJ2-2; D is unclear. V was trimmed by 0 bases and J by 4 bases, leaving 7 bases between them. CDR1 SGDLS and CDR2 YYNGEE come from the germline V gene. This CDR3 has 14 amino acids. The CDR3 nucleotides read TGTGCCAGCAGCGTAGCCATGGGCACCGGGGAGCTGTTTTTT. This sequence encodes CASSVAMGTGELFF.

The chain joins TRBV30 to TRBJ2-5, with a weak D call TRBD1 (5 bases). The CDR3 contains 17 residues. Germline loops: CDR1 GTSNPN, CDR2 SVGIG (reference sequence). Deletions cut 2 bases from V and 3 bases from J, with 22 bases between. CDR3: CAWSNSAGSYFKETQYF. In nucleotides, the CDR3 is TGTGCCTGGAGTAATTCGGCAGGGTCGTATTTTAAAGAGACCCAGTACTTC.

This clone was counted a few times. This rearrangement joins TRBV5-5 to TRBJ1-5; D call uncertain. CDR3 length: 15 residues. The germline V gene has CDR1 SGHKS and CDR2 YYEKEE (reference sequence). The V and J ends lost 0 bases and 2 bases respectively, with 9 bases between them. CDR3: CASSLAWAGNQPQHF. The DNA of the CDR3 is TGTGCCAGCAGCTTGGCCTGGGCAGGCAATCAGCCCCAGCATTTT.

This sequence joins TRBV10-1 and TRBJ1-5, with D possibly being TRBD1 (5 bases). Germline CDR1 and CDR2: WNHNN and SYGVQD (reference sequence). V dropped 2 bases and J dropped 5 bases, with 16 bases sitting between them. The CDR3 totals 16 residues. The CDR3 DNA reads as TGCGCCAGCAGTGAGGGAGGGCAGGGATTGTATCAGCCCCAGCATTTT. Amino acid sequence: CASSEGGQGLYQPQHF.

The chain combines TRBV5-1 with TRBJ1-3; D is unresolved. The CDR3 covers 17 residues. CDR1 is SGHRS, CDR2 YFSETQ, per germline. Trimming stripped 5 bases from V and 2 bases from J, with 20 bases between. The DNA for the CDR3 is TGCGCCAGCAGGCTTGACGGACGGACGACGGCTGGAAACACCATATATTTT. Translation: CASRLDGRTTAGNTIYF.